This is a list of T cell receptor beta chains from one sample in a study of blood T cell repertoires in COVID-19. Repertoires were generated with immunoSEQ multiplex PCR, while TCRdb's copy carries only in-frame clones and drops some. Here the sample spans a few hundred thousand clones, around 88% being singletons. The sequenced sample was PBMCs or T cells enriched from blood (not recorded which). The receptors shown here come from a woman between 35 and 50 years old with acute COVID-19. Each CDR3 is given with its conserved first and last residue. A D gene is named only where the DNA matches it firmly. The size field is filled for only some rows; it gives once, few, many or a size class.

TRBV19	TRBJ2-1	NA	TRBD2	TGTGCCAGTAGTGTCGGACTAGCGGGAGTCAATGAGCAGTTCTTC	CASSVGLAGVNEQFF
TRBV29-1	TRBJ1-4	NA	TRBD1	TGCAGCGTTGAAGGGACAGGGGGCGAAAAACTGTTTTTT	CSVEGTGGEKLFF
TRBV5-4	TRBJ2-3	NA	TRBD2	TGTGCCAGCAGACGCGGGACTAGCGTTTCAGATACGCAGTATTTT	CASRRGTSVSDTQYF
TRBV29-1	TRBJ1-5	NA	NA	TGCAGCGTCGTAACAGGGTACAATCAGCCCCAGCATTTT	CSVVTGYNQPQHF
TRBV30	TRBJ1-2	NA	TRBD1	TGTGCCTGTAAATCCGGGACAGGGGTAGTAGATGGCTACACCTTC	CACKSGTGVVDGYTF
TRBV3-1/TRBV3-2	TRBJ2-6	NA	TRBD2	TGTGCCAGCAGCTTGCGGGGGGGTGGCCTCTCTGGGGCCAACGTCCTGACTTTC	CASSLRGGGLSGANVLTF
TRBV7-9	TRBJ1-1	NA	TRBD1	TGTGCCAGCAGCCAAGGACAGGCTTTGAACACTGAAGCTTTCTTT	CASSQGQALNTEAFF
TRBV13	TRBJ1-1	NA	TRBD1	TGTGCCAGCAGCTATACCGGGACAGGTGGGGACACTGAAGCTTTCTTT	CASSYTGTGGDTEAFF
TRBV19	TRBJ2-5	once	NA	TGTGCCAGTACCGCGAGGACCCAGTACTTC	CASTARTQYF
TRBV11-3	TRBJ2-1	NA	TRBD2	TGTGCCAGCAGCTTAGAGTTGGGGAGGGGGCAGTTCTTC	CASSLELGRGQFF
TRBV30	TRBJ1-2	NA	NA	TGTGCCTGGAGCGGAATCCCAGGGGTGTGGGGTGGCTACACCTTC	CAWSGIPGVWGGYTF